The clone carrying this T cell receptor (beta chain) was observed once. Clones were read by immunoSEQ multiplex PCR, and TCRdb kept only the in-frame ones, dropping some. This sample yields 75,000 to 100,000 clones, of which just under 95% are seen a single time; roughly 1.3% belongs to the top ten. This CDR3 is built from 15 residues. Germline V gene lookup returns CDR1 MDHEN and CDR2 SYDVKM. V was trimmed by 4 bases and J by 4 bases, leaving 14 bases between them. This sample was taken from a study of siplizumab effects on memory and regulatory T cells. V usage is TRBV28 and J usage is TRBJ1-5, with D possibly being TRBD1 (6 bases). The TCR was taken from a human donor in good health. Material: non-Treg CD4+ T cells sorted from blood. The CDR3 here is CASSSMGHHNQPQHF. CDR3 DNA sequence: TGTGCCAGCAGTTCCATGGGACACCATAATCAGCCCCAGCATTTT.